The entry below describes one T cell receptor (beta chain). The antigen remains unidentified. TCRdb processed the RACE reads anew with MiXCR; each CDR3 protein has one entry. Among 300,000 to 400,000 distinct CDR3 sequences listed, around 7% were seen once. Looked up from germline, CDR1 is MNHEY and CDR2 is SMNVEV (reference sequence). Unmatched junction bases numbered 10, after V lost 5 bases and J lost 2 bases. The CDR3 consists of 16 residues. This entry comes from a study of human T cells and chemical hapten exposure. Across the study: Application of 0.01% DPC to the upper back was done by patch test, with a reading at 6 days.

Time point given: patch test 1, 2 weeks after DPC sensitization. Treatment denoted: therapeutic diphenylcyclopropenone sensitization with weekly scalp DPC. Unfractionated whole blood was the source from which total RNA was extracted. Overall study results and limits: The count of PT1 expanded TCRs correlated positively with patch test score.

The receptor was derived from a woman aged 18-30 years with alopecia areata. Some clones in this sample may be carry-over from other donors' samples. Source: whole blood, taken in connection with sensitization to the hapten diphenylcyclopropenone (DPC). The chain couples TRBV27 to TRBJ2-7, with 9 nucleotides matching TRBD1. The CDR3 reads CASSPGTGRGTYEQYF. CDR3 DNA sequence: TGTGCCAGCAGTCCGGGGACAGGGAGGGGAACCTACGAGCAGTACTTC.